This is a list of T cell receptor beta chains from one sample in a study of blood T cell repertoires in COVID-19. The repertoire was sequenced with immunoSEQ multiplex PCR; TCRdb's copy has only in-frame clones and lacks some. The top ten hold around 2.3% of the sample, which has approximately 180,000 clones, 89% seen once. The sequencing sample was made of PBMCs or T cells enriched from blood (not recorded which). The receptors here all came from a woman in her thirties or forties with acute COVID-19. Each CDR3 is given with its conserved first and last residue. The D gene is left open where the match is weak. Clone sizes are given selectively: once, few, many, or a class where the clone is expanded.

D gene	CDR3 length	V gene	clone size	J gene	CDR3 protein	CDR3 DNA
-	18	TRBV5-4	once	TRBJ1-6	CASSLVPQGQDINSPLHF	TGTGCCAGCAGCTTGGTCCCCCAGGGGCAGGATATTAATTCACCCCTCCACTTT
TRBD1	15	TRBV28	once	TRBJ1-6	CASRLPGQGNSPLHF	TGTGCCAGCAGGCTCCCGGGACAGGGTAATTCACCCCTCCACTTT
TRBD1	16	TRBV5-1	once	TRBJ1-1	CASSLGSGGSDTEAFF	TGCGCCAGCAGCTTGGGGTCAGGGGGATCGGACACTGAAGCTTTCTTT
-	13	TRBV12-3/TRBV12-4	-	TRBJ1-1	CASSYFLGTEAFF	TGTGCCAGCAGCTATTTTCTCGGCACTGAAGCTTTCTTT
TRBD1	13	TRBV28	-	TRBJ2-7	CASSRQGSYEQYF	TGTGCCAGCAGCCGACAGGGTTCCTACGAGCAGTACTTC
TRBD2	17	TRBV10-3	-	TRBJ2-5	CAISDRAGGWVQETQYF	TGTGCCATCAGTGACCGAGCGGGAGGGTGGGTCCAAGAGACCCAGTACTTC
-	15	TRBV11-3	-	TRBJ2-1	CASSRSPSLYNEQFF	TGTGCCAGCAGCCGCTCCCCAAGCCTTTACAATGAGCAGTTCTTC
TRBD2	15	TRBV7-2	-	TRBJ2-7	CASSDRAGGSYEQYF	TGTGCCAGCAGCGACCGAGCGGGGGGCTCCTACGAGCAGTACTTC
TRBD2	16	TRBV5-4	-	TRBJ2-5	CASSQGTRRSKETQYF	TGTGCCAGCAGCCAGGGGACTAGAAGATCTAAAGAGACCCAGTACTTC
TRBD2	17	TRBV4-1	-	TRBJ2-1	CASSPLGTSGVLNEQFF	TGCGCCAGCAGCCCCCTGGGGACTAGCGGGGTTTTAAATGAGCAGTTCTTC
TRBD1	16	TRBV5-5	-	TRBJ2-3	CASSLGTGLITDTQYF	TGTGCCAGCAGCTTGGGGACAGGGCTTATCACAGATACGCAGTATTTT
TRBD2	16	TRBV6-6	-	TRBJ2-1	CASRGLSGRAYNEQFF	TGTGCCAGCAGGGGTCTTAGCGGGAGGGCCTACAATGAGCAGTTCTTC
-	11	TRBV5-6	-	TRBJ2-5	CASSFSGTQYF	TGTGCCAGCAGCTTCTCAGGGACCCAGTACTTC
TRBD1	14	TRBV19	-	TRBJ1-1	CASRSGQGAYEAFF	TGTGCCAGTAGATCCGGACAGGGGGCCTACGAAGCTTTCTTT
-	13	TRBV2	-	TRBJ2-7	CASSEAEGDEQYF	TGTGCCAGCAGTGAAGCAGAAGGAGACGAGCAGTACTTC
TRBD1	15	TRBV28	once	TRBJ1-3	CATSGTGASGNTIYF	TGTGCCACCTCGGGGACAGGGGCCTCTGGAAACACCATATATTTT
TRBD1	15	TRBV19	-	TRBJ1-6	CASSGGTGGYSPLHF	TGTGCCAGTAGTGGTGGGACAGGGGGTTATTCACCCCTCCACTTT
TRBD1	12	TRBV28	-	TRBJ1-2	CASRETGPGYTF	TGTGCCAGCAGGGAGACAGGGCCTGGCTACACCTTC
-	12	TRBV28	-	TRBJ1-4	CASSLQDEKLFF	TGTGCCAGCAGTCTTCAGGATGAAAAACTGTTTTTT
TRBD1	13	TRBV10-3	-	TRBJ1-1	CAISYSGGTEAFF	TGTGCCATCAGTTACTCAGGGGGCACTGAAGCTTTCTTT
TRBD2	17	TRBV3-1/TRBV3-2	-	TRBJ2-5	CASSPPPWGRAGETQYF	TGTGCCAGCAGCCCCCCCCCATGGGGGAGGGCGGGAGAGACCCAGTACTTC
-	15	TRBV7-2	-	TRBJ2-1	CASSLVGHPYNEQFF	TGTGCCAGCAGCTTAGTGGGACATCCCTACAATGAGCAGTTCTTC
TRBD2	15	TRBV15	-	TRBJ2-7	CATSRVGAGGGEQYF	TGTGCCACCAGCAGAGTTGGAGCGGGAGGGGGCGAGCAGTACTTC
-	15	TRBV15	-	TRBJ2-3	CATSRSAGATDTQYF	TGTGCCACCAGCAGATCGGCAGGCGCTACAGATACGCAGTATTTT
TRBD2	14	TRBV19	-	TRBJ2-7	CASSPTSETYEQYF	TGTGCCAGTAGTCCCACTAGCGAGACCTACGAGCAGTACTTC
-	23	TRBV13	-	TRBJ2-7	CASSLAPGRGTVGLASALYEQYF	TGTGCCAGCAGCTTAGCGCCGGGTCGGGGGACAGTGGGGTTAGCGTCAGCTCTCTACGAGCAGTACTTC
TRBD1	17	TRBV3-1/TRBV3-2	-	TRBJ2-7	CASSQVDHRGGSYEQYF	TGTGCCAGCAGCCAAGTCGATCACAGGGGCGGCTCCTACGAGCAGTACTTC
-	15	TRBV7-9	-	TRBJ1-1	CASSLVRQGPTEAFF	TGTGCCAGCAGCTTGGTTCGGCAGGGCCCCACTGAAGCTTTCTTT
-	14	TRBV5-1	-	TRBJ1-1	CASSPWTANTEAFF	TGCGCCAGCAGCCCGTGGACAGCGAACACTGAAGCTTTCTTT
TRBD1	13	TRBV28	-	TRBJ1-5	CASSRDRGEPQHF	TGTGCCAGCAGCCGCGACAGGGGAGAGCCCCAGCATTTT
TRBD2	15	TRBV5-1	-	TRBJ2-3	CASSLGRGNGDTQYF	TGCGCCAGCAGCTTGGGGCGGGGGAACGGAGATACGCAGTATTTT
TRBD2	16	TRBV11-2	few	TRBJ2-1	CASSLVGGNPYNEQFF	TGTGCCAGCAGCTTAGTGGGAGGGAACCCATACAATGAGCAGTTCTTC
TRBD2	14	TRBV18	-	TRBJ2-5	CASSVLATEETQYF	TGTGCCAGCTCAGTACTAGCGACGGAGGAGACCCAGTACTTC
TRBD2	16	TRBV7-3	-	TRBJ2-3	CASSLTAGGLTDTQYF	TGTGCCAGCAGCTTAACAGCGGGAGGACTTACAGATACGCAGTATTTT